The rows below give T cell receptor beta chains drawn from one sample of a study of cytomegalovirus exposure and HLA in healthy donors. Data came from immunoSEQ multiplex PCR; TCRdb stores just in-frame clones and leaves some out. The sample shows about 160,000 clones, roughly 80% of them seen only once. Source material: PBMCs. These receptors all come from a woman aged 25 to 39 in good health and CMV-seronegative. Each CDR3 is given with its conserved first and last residue. Fields, in order: clone size, V gene, J gene, D gene, CDR3 DNA, CDR3 protein. A D gene is named only where the DNA matches it firmly. Rows give clone size only sometimes, using once, few, many, or a class for an expanded clone.

.	TRBV5-4	TRBJ2-7	.	TGTGCCAGCAGCTTGCAGGGGTCCTACGAGCAGTACTTC	CASSLQGSYEQYF
once	TRBV11-2	TRBJ2-7	TRBD1	TGTGCCAGCAGCTTAGGTCAGGGGACAGGTCACTACGAGCAGTACTTC	CASSLGQGTGHYEQYF
.	TRBV19	TRBJ2-1	.	TGTGCCAGTAGTATCTTCTCTTCGCGGGGGCCTGAGCAGTTCTTC	CASSIFSSRGPEQFF
.	TRBV21-1	TRBJ2-7	.	TGTGCCAGCAGCACAACTAGCGGGGGGATCTGTTTCGGCGAGCAGTACTTC	CASSTTSGGICFGEQYF
few	TRBV19	TRBJ2-3	.	TGTGCCAGTAGTATAGTACTGAGCACAGATACGCAGTATTTT	CASSIVLSTDTQYF
.	TRBV11-2	TRBJ2-2	TRBD1	TGTGCCACTCGGCTCGGGACAGGGCTTATCGGGGAGCTGTTTTTT	CATRLGTGLIGELFF
.	TRBV5-4	TRBJ2-1	TRBD1	TGTGCCAGCAGCGTACAGGGGCGGTATGAGCAGTTCTTC	CASSVQGRYEQFF
.	TRBV6-6	TRBJ1-2	TRBD1	TGTGCCAGCAGTTTCGCAGGGGGCAACTATGGCTACACCTTC	CASSFAGGNYGYTF
.	TRBV21-1	TRBJ1-1	.	TGTGCCAGCAGCAAAGTCAAACAGGGACGAAACACTGAAGCTTTCTTT	CASSKVKQGRNTEAFF
.	TRBV5-1	TRBJ2-5	.	TGCGCCAGCAGCTTGGGCACAGCTCAAGAGACCCAGTACTTC	CASSLGTAQETQYF
.	TRBV29-1	TRBJ2-1	TRBD2	TGCAGCATTGGGGGTAGCGGGATCTACAATGAGCAGTTCTTC	CSIGGSGIYNEQFF
.	TRBV5-1	TRBJ2-1	.	TGCGCCAGCAGCTTGGCCACTACCTACAATGAGCAGTTCTTC	CASSLATTYNEQFF
.	TRBV7-8	TRBJ2-2	.	TGTGCCAGCTCAGGTACATCGAACACCGGGGAGCTGTTTTTT	CASSGTSNTGELFF
.	TRBV5-1	TRBJ2-5	TRBD2	TGCGCCAGCAGCTTAGGTCGGACTAGCGGGGGGGGGTACCAAGAGACCCAGTACTTC	CASSLGRTSGGGYQETQYF
few	TRBV18	TRBJ1-1	.	TGTGCCAGCTCACCCATCAGCCGGCCTCTAGAAAGGACTGAAGCTTTCTTT	CASSPISRPLERTEAFF
once	TRBV5-1	TRBJ2-1	TRBD2	TGCGCCAGCAGCCAGGCTAGCGGGGGTCACAATGAGCAGTTCTTC	CASSQASGGHNEQFF
once	TRBV7-9	TRBJ2-7	TRBD1	TGTGCCAGCAGCCCAAGTACAGGGGACGAGCAGTACTTC	CASSPSTGDEQYF
.	TRBV5-1	TRBJ2-2	.	TGCGCCAGCAGCTTGGCCGGTTCAACGGGGGCCGGGGAGCTGTTTTTT	CASSLAGSTGAGELFF
.	TRBV9	TRBJ2-7	.	TGTGCCAGCAGCTTCTCCACCTTGACAGGTCTCTACGAGCAGTACTTC	CASSFSTLTGLYEQYF
.	TRBV19	TRBJ2-3	.	TGTGCCAGTAGTATTCGATCTACGGCGGAGACGCAGTATTTT	CASSIRSTAETQYF
.	TRBV19	TRBJ2-2	.	TGTGCCAGTAGTGAAGGGACACTCACCGGGGAGCTGTTTTTT	CASSEGTLTGELFF
.	TRBV27	TRBJ2-7	TRBD2	TGTGCCACCACCGGGAGGAGCTACGAGCAGTACTTC	CATTGRSYEQYF
.	TRBV6-1	TRBJ2-5	TRBD2	TGTGCCAGCAGTGAAGCGACGACAGGGCGGGAGGGGGTGGCCCAGTACTTC	CASSEATTGREGVAQYF
.	TRBV6-1	TRBJ2-7	.	TGTGCCAGCATACGGGACTACGAGCAGTACTTC	CASIRDYEQYF
.	TRBV18	TRBJ1-4	TRBD1	TGTGCCAGCTCACCGCTAAACAGGGGCAGTGAAAAACTGTTTTTT	CASSPLNRGSEKLFF
few	TRBV4-2	TRBJ1-2	.	TGTGCCAGCAGCCAAGAGCGGGGAGTCGACTATGGCTACACCTTC	CASSQERGVDYGYTF
.	TRBV6-1	TRBJ1-6	.	TGTGCCAGCAGTGAAGGGGCAGGGGTTCCTAATTCACCCCTCCACTTT	CASSEGAGVPNSPLHF
.	TRBV6-5	TRBJ2-2	.	TGTGCCAGCAGTAACCACGGGGACACCGGGGAGCTGTTTTTT	CASSNHGDTGELFF
.	TRBV28	TRBJ2-7	.	TGTGCCAGCAGCCTACAGGCTGTCGAGCAGTACTTC	CASSLQAVEQYF
.	TRBV6-1	TRBJ2-5	TRBD1	TGTGCCAGCAAAACCGGGACAGGGAGGGAGACCCAGTACTTC	CASKTGTGRETQYF
.	TRBV4-1	TRBJ2-1	.	TGCGCCAGCAGCCAAGTTCCAGGGGACCGTGAGCAGTTCTTC	CASSQVPGDREQFF
.	TRBV19	TRBJ1-6	TRBD1	TGTGCCAGTAGGACAGGGGGCCCCTATAATTCACCCCTCCACTTT	CASRTGGPYNSPLHF
.	TRBV5-1	TRBJ1-1	TRBD1	TGCGCCAGCAGCAAGGAATACGGGACAGGGGACCTGAACACTGAAGCTTTCTTT	CASSKEYGTGDLNTEAFF
.	TRBV6-5	TRBJ1-4	.	TGTGCCAGCAGTTACGAATGGGGAGATGAAAAACTGTTTTTT	CASSYEWGDEKLFF
few	TRBV2	TRBJ1-5	.	TGTGCCAGCGGGGGAGGGAACGGCAATCAGCCCCAGCATTTT	CASGGGNGNQPQHF
once	TRBV4-2	TRBJ1-6	TRBD1	TGTGCCAGCAGCCCCCCATGGACAGGCGAAAATTCACCCCTCCACTTT	CASSPPWTGENSPLHF
.	TRBV6-5	TRBJ1-2	TRBD1	TGTGCCAGCAGTTGGACAGGGGGCGTCTATGGCTACACCTTC	CASSWTGGVYGYTF
.	TRBV7-3	TRBJ2-2	.	TGTGCCAGCAGCTTAATGGTGGGGGGGCCCGGGGAGCTGTTTTTT	CASSLMVGGPGELFF
.	TRBV2	TRBJ2-4	.	TGTGCCAGCAGTGAACCCCTAGCCGTAAGTCCCAAAAACATTCAGTACTTC	CASSEPLAVSPKNIQYF
.	TRBV15	TRBJ2-7	.	TGTGCCACCAGCAGAGGGGGGACTTACTACGAGCAGTACTTC	CATSRGGTYYEQYF